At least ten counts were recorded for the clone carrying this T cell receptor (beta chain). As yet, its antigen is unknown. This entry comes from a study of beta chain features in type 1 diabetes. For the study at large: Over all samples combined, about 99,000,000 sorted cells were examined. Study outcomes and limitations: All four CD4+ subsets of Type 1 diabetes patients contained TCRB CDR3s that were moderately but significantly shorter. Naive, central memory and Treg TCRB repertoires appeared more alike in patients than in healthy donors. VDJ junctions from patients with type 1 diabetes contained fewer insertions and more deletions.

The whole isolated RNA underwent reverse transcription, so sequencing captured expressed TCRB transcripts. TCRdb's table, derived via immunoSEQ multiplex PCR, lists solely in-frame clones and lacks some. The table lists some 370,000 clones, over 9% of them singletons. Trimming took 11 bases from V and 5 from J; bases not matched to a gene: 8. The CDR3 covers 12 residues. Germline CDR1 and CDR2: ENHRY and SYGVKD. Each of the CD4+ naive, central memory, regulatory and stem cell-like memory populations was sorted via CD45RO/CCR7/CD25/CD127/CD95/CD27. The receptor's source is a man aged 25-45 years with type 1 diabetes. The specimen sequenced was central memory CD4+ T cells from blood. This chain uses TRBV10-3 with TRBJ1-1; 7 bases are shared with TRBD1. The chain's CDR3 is CAATTGVTEAFF. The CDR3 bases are TGTGCCGCTACTACAGGGGTGACTGAAGCTTTCTTT.